This T cell receptor (beta chain) was identified during a study of T cells in Graves' hyperthyroidism and ophthalmopathy. Study background: Upon initial diagnosis and before any treatment, peripheral blood was collected.

There were TCR beta CDR3 regions amplified from RNA transcripts. The TCR CDR3 first-round RT-PCR relied on the HTBI primer set. One entry per CDR3 protein, called by TCRdb with MiXCR from the multiplex PCR reads. The table lists 350,000 to 450,000 distinct CDR3 sequences, around 15% of them singletons. This clonotype was recorded many times. At least 3 on the Clinical Activity Score was recorded for ophthalmopathy patients, who also had NOSPECS grade at least 4 and duration under 3 months. The sequence came from a middle-aged man with Graves' ophthalmopathy. Sequences were obtained from blood.

The CDR3 loop is CASSGLAGVSNTQYF. In nucleotides, the CDR3 is TGTGCCAGCTCGGGGCTAGCGGGAGTGTCTAATACGCAGTATTTT. V and J are TRBV7-9 and TRBJ2-3, with 10 bases identical to TRBD2. This CDR3 is 15 amino acids long. Germline-derived CDR1 and CDR2 are SEHNR and FQNEAQ (reference sequence). Losses at the gene ends were 8 bases for V and 7 bases for J; bases not matched to a gene: 12.